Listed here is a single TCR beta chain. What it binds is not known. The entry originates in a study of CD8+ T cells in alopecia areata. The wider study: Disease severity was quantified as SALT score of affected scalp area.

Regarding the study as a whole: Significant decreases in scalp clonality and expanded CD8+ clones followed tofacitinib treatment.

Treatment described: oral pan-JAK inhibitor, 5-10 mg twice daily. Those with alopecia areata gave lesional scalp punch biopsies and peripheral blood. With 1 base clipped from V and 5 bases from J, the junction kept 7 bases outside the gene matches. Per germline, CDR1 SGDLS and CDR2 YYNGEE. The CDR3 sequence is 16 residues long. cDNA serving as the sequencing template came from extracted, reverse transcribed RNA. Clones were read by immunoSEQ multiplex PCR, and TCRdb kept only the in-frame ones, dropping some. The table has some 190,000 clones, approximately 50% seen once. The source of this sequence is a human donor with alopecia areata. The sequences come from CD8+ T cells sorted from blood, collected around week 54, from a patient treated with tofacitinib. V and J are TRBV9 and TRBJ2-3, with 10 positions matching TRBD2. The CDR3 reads CASSVPSGGAGDTQYF. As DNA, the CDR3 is TGTGCCAGCAGCGTACCCAGCGGGGGGGCTGGAGATACGCAGTATTTT.